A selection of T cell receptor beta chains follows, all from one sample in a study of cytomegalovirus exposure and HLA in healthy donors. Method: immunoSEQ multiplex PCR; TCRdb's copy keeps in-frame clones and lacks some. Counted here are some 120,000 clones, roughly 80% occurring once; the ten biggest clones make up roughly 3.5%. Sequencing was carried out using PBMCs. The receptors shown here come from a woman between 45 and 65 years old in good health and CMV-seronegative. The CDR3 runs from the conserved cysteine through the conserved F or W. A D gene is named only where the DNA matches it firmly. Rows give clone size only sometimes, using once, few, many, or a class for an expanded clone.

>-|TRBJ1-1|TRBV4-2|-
TGTGCCAGCAGCCAAGGGCTTGGGGCAGGGAACACTGAAGCTTTCTTT
CASSQGLGAGNTEAFF
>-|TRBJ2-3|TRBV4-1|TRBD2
TGCGCCAGCAGCCAAGTGTTAGCGGGAGGGGGCCGCGTAGATACGCAGTATTTT
CASSQVLAGGGRVDTQYF
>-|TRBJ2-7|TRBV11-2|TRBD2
TGTGCCAGCAGCTTAACCGATAGCGGGAGCTCCTACGAGCAGTACTTC
CASSLTDSGSSYEQYF
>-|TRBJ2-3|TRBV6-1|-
TGTGCCAGCAGTCCCTCCTCTATCTATACGCAGTATTTT
CASSPSSIYTQYF
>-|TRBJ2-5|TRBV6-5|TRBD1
TGTGCCAGCAGCCGTACAGGGGGCCCAGAGACCCAGTACTTC
CASSRTGGPETQYF
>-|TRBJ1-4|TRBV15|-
TGTGCCACCAGCAGAGAGACAGCAACTAATGAAAAACTGTTTTTT
CATSRETATNEKLFF
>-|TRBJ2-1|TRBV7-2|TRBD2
TGTGCCAGCAGCTTAGTTAGGGCTAGCGGGGGGAATGAGCAGTTCTTC
CASSLVRASGGNEQFF
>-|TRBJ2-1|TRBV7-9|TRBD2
TGTGCCAGCAGCTCACGGGAGGACAATGAGCAGTTCTTC
CASSSREDNEQFF
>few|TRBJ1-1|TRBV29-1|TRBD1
TGCAGCGGACAGGGAAGGACTGAAGCTTTCTTT
CSGQGRTEAFF
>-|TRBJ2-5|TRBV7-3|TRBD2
TGTGCCAGCAGCTGGACTAGCGGGACGCAAGAGACCCAGTACTTC
CASSWTSGTQETQYF
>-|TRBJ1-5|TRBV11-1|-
TGTGCCAGCAGCTTAGGACCGACAGGCCAGCCCCAGCATTTT
CASSLGPTGQPQHF
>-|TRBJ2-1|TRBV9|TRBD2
TGTGCCAGCAGCGTAGGACTAGCTGGAATTAATGAGCAGTTCTTC
CASSVGLAGINEQFF
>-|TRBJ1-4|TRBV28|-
TGTGCCAGCAGTTCTGGGCGAAAAAAACTGTTTTTT
CASSSGRKKLFF
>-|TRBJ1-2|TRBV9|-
TGTGCCAGCAGCGTACTTGGGGCCGGGGGCTACACCTTC
CASSVLGAGGYTF
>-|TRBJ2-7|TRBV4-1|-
TGCGCCAGCAGCCAATCCCTCCGGGACACCTCCTACGAGCAGTACTTC
CASSQSLRDTSYEQYF
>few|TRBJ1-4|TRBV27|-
TGTGCCAGTACCCGAATATTCACTCGGGACACTGAAAAACTGTTTTTT
CASTRIFTRDTEKLFF
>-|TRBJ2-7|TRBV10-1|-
TGCGCCAACAGTGGAGGCTGGCAGGGTTTCTCCTACGAGCAGTACTTC
CANSGGWQGFSYEQYF
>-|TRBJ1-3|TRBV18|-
TGTGCCAGCTCACCCAACTCTGGAAACACCATATATTTT
CASSPNSGNTIYF
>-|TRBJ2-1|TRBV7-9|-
TGTGCCAGCAGCTTTTTGGTAGCGGACTACAATGAGCAGTTCTTC
CASSFLVADYNEQFF
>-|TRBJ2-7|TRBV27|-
TGTGCCAGCAGTATCCAGGGCCCTTACCTCAGCTCCTACGAGCAGTACTTC
CASSIQGPYLSSYEQYF
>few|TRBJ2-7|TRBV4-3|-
TGCGCCAGCAGCCAAGGGCAGGGTGGCGAGCAGTACTTC
CASSQGQGGEQYF
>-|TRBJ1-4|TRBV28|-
TGTGCCAGCAGTTTAATCACGGCAACTAATGAAAAACTGTTTTTT
CASSLITATNEKLFF
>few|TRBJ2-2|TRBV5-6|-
TGTGCCAGCAGCTTGGGGGGGGTCGGGGAGCTGTTTTTT
CASSLGGVGELFF
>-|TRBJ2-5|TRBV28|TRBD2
TGTGCCAGCAGTTTTGTCGGAGTGGGCGGGAGGGCCGGAGAGACCCAGTACTTC
CASSFVGVGGRAGETQYF
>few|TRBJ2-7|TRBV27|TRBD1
TGTGCCAGCAGTTTATCGGGACAGGGGAGCCACGAGCAGTACTTC
CASSLSGQGSHEQYF
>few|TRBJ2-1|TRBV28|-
TGTGCCAGCAGTTCCCCCTCTGGGGCTCACAATGAGCAGTTCTTC
CASSSPSGAHNEQFF
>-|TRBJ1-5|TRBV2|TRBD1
TGTGCCAGCAGTGAAGTTGGGACAGGCCCGAGGGGTCAGCCCCAGCATTTT
CASSEVGTGPRGQPQHF
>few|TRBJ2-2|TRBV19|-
TGTGCCAGTAGTATTTTGGACAAGGACACCGGGGAGCTGTTTTTT
CASSILDKDTGELFF
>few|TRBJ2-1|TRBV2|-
TGTGCCAGCAGTGAAGACAGATCCTCCTACAATGAGCAGTTCTTC
CASSEDRSSYNEQFF
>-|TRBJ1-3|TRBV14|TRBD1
TGTGCCAGCAGCCGTCAACGGACAGGAGGAAACACCATATATTTT
CASSRQRTGGNTIYF
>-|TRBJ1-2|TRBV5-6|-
TGTGCCAGCAGCTTGAGCGGGGACTATGGCTACACCTTC
CASSLSGDYGYTF
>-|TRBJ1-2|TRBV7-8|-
TGTGCCAGCAGCTTAGCCCCAGGAGGGGGCTACACCTTC
CASSLAPGGGYTF
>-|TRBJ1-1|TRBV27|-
TGTGCCAGCAGCCCTTTCTTAGGGAGGGCTTTCTTT
CASSPFLGRAFF
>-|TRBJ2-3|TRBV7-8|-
TGTGCCAGCAGCTTAGCGCTAAGGAGCGGGGGACAGCCCCCAGATACGCAGTATTTT
CASSLALRSGGQPPDTQYF
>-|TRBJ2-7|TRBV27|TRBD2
TGTGCCAGCAGTTTCGGGGAGGGGTACGAGCAGTACTTC
CASSFGEGYEQYF
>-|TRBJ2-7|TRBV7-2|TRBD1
TGTGCCAGCAGACCCAGTCGGGACAGCTCTGGGGAGCAGTACTTC
CASRPSRDSSGEQYF
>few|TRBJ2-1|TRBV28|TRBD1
TGTGCCACCTCATTACCGGGACAGGGGGTAAATGAGCAGTTCTTC
CATSLPGQGVNEQFF
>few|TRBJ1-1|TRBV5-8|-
TGTGCCAGCAGCTTGGGGACAGCTACTAACACTGAAGCTTTCTTT
CASSLGTATNTEAFF
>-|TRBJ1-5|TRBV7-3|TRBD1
TGTGCCAGCAGCGGAAGGGTGAGACAGGGTGGCCCGTATAGCAATCAGCCCCAGCATTTT
CASSGRVRQGGPYSNQPQHF
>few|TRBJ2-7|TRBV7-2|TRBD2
TGTGCCAGCAGCTTAGCCCCGGGCGGGGGACCACTTTCCGAGCAGTACTTC
CASSLAPGGGPLSEQYF
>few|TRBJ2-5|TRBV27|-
TGTGCCAGCAGTTTATACGGAGAGACCCAGTACTTC
CASSLYGETQYF
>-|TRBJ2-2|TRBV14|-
TGTGCCAGCAGTCGAAGCGCCCGAAACACCGGGGAGCTGTTTTTT
CASSRSARNTGELFF
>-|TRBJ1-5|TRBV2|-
TGTGCCAGCAGTGAAGCGGGGCTCGGGAGCAATCAGCCCCAGCATTTT
CASSEAGLGSNQPQHF
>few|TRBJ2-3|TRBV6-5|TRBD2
TGTGCCAGCAGCGGGAGGGTGGGCACAGATACGCAGTATTTT
CASSGRVGTDTQYF
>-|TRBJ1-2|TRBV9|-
TGTGCCAGCAGCGTAGAGGAGGGAGACTATGGCTACACCTTC
CASSVEEGDYGYTF
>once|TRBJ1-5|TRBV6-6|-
TGTGCCAGCGGATCAGAGGTTCAGCCCCAGCATTTT
CASGSEVQPQHF
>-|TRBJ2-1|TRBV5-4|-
TGTGCCAGCAGCCCAACTATAGCAACAAACAATGAGCAGTTCTTC
CASSPTIATNNEQFF
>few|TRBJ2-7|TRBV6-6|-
TGTGCCAGCAGTCAACAGGGTACCTACGAGCAGTACTTC
CASSQQGTYEQYF
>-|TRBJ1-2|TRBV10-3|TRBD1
TGTGCCATCAGTGAGCCAAACGACAGGGGGCTCGGCTACACCTTC
CAISEPNDRGLGYTF
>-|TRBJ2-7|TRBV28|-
TGTGCCAGCAGACGGGGTACGGGAGAGCAGTACTTC
CASRRGTGEQYF
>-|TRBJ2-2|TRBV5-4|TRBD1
TGTGCCAGCTCTCCCGGGACAGGGTACATGTACACCGGGGAGCTGTTTTTT
CASSPGTGYMYTGELFF
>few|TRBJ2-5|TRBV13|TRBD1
TGTGCCAGCAGCTTAGGCCGATACCGGGACAGGGGGCAAGAGACCCAGTACTTC
CASSLGRYRDRGQETQYF
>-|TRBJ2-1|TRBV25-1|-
TGTGCCAGCAGTGCACGGGACACGCCGGACAATGAGCAGTTCTTC
CASSARDTPDNEQFF
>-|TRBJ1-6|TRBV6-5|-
TGTGCCAACAGTTACTCGACTCAGGGCATCTCACCCCTCCACTTT
CANSYSTQGISPLHF
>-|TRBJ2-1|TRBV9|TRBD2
TGTGCCAGCAGCGTAGGGACTAGCGGCCGCGATGAGCAGTTCTTC
CASSVGTSGRDEQFF
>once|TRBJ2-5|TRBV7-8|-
TGTGCCAGCAGCTGGGGGGAACAAGAGACCCAGTACTTC
CASSWGEQETQYF
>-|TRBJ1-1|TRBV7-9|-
TGTGCCAGCAGCAAAGGGAGGGGGGAAGGTGACACTGAAGCTTTCTTT
CASSKGRGEGDTEAFF